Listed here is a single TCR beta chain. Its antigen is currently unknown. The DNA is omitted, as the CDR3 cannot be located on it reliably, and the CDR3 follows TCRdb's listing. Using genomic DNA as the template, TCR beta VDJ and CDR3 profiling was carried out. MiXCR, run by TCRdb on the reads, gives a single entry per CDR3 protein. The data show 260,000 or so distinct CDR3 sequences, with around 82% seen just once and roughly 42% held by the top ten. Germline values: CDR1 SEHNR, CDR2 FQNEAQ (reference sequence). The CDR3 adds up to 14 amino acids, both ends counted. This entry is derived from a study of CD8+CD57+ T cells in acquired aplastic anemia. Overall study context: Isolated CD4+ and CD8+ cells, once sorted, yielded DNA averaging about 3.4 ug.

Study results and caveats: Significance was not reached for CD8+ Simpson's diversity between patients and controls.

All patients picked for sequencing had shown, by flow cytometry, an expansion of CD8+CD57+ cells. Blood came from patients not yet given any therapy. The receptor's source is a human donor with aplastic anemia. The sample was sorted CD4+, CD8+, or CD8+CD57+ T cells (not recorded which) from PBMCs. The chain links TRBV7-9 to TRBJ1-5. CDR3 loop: CASSSSCTQYFGQF.